Listed below are T cell receptor beta chains from one sample, sequenced in a study of shared clonotypes between healthy human individuals. The repertoire was sequenced with immunoSEQ multiplex PCR; TCRdb's copy has only in-frame clones and lacks some. This sample has around 690,000 clones, with 90% found just once. The sequenced material came from memory CD8+ T cells from PBMCs. These receptor sequences come from a man aged 18 to 30 in good health. Some clones in this sample may be carry-over from other donors' samples. Both conserved end residues are part of each CDR3. The D gene is left open where the match is weak. Expanded clones are given a class, and other clones once, few, many or no size at all.

v_call: TRBV7-9
clone_size: NA
d_call: TRBD1
j_call: TRBJ2-7
cdr3_nt: TGTGCCAGCAGCTTAGGACAGGGTTTCTACGAGCAGTACTTC
cdr3_aa: CASSLGQGFYEQYF

v_call: TRBV19
clone_size: NA
d_call: TRBD1
j_call: TRBJ1-2
cdr3_nt: TGTGCCAGTAGTCCCCCTCGGGCCCGGACAGGGGACTATGGCTACACCTTC
cdr3_aa: CASSPPRARTGDYGYTF

v_call: TRBV11-2
clone_size: NA
d_call: NA
j_call: TRBJ1-1
cdr3_nt: TGTGCCAGCAGCAATCGACTCACCCCGAACACTGAAGCTTTCTTT
cdr3_aa: CASSNRLTPNTEAFF

v_call: TRBV7-9
clone_size: NA
d_call: NA
j_call: TRBJ2-7
cdr3_nt: TGTGCCAGCAGCCTACAGGGTAACGAGCAGTACTTC
cdr3_aa: CASSLQGNEQYF

v_call: TRBV4-2
clone_size: NA
d_call: NA
j_call: TRBJ1-1
cdr3_nt: TGTGCCAGCAGCCAAGTAGTCGGGGGTTGGACTGAAGCTTTCTTT
cdr3_aa: CASSQVVGGWTEAFF

v_call: TRBV11-2
clone_size: NA
d_call: NA
j_call: TRBJ2-5
cdr3_nt: TGTGCCAGCAGCTTCAGCCCGTCGCAGACCCAGTACTTC
cdr3_aa: CASSFSPSQTQYF

v_call: TRBV9
clone_size: NA
d_call: NA
j_call: TRBJ2-1
cdr3_nt: TGTGCCAGCAGCGTAGGGACAGCCGTTTACAATGAGCAGTTCTTC
cdr3_aa: CASSVGTAVYNEQFF

v_call: TRBV12-5
clone_size: NA
d_call: NA
j_call: TRBJ1-5
cdr3_nt: TGTGCTAGTGCCCTCCCGCCGGGCGGAGAAGATCAGCCCCAGCATTTT
cdr3_aa: CASALPPGGEDQPQHF

v_call: TRBV4-1
clone_size: NA
d_call: NA
j_call: TRBJ2-6
cdr3_nt: TGCGCCAGCAGGGGCTCTGGGGCCAACGTCCTGACTTTC
cdr3_aa: CASRGSGANVLTF

v_call: TRBV2
clone_size: NA
d_call: NA
j_call: TRBJ2-1
cdr3_nt: TGTGCCAGCACTTCAGGACACGCCAGCTACAATGAGCAGTTCTTC
cdr3_aa: CASTSGHASYNEQFF

v_call: TRBV28
clone_size: NA
d_call: NA
j_call: TRBJ1-1
cdr3_nt: TGTGCCAGCAGTTTTGGGGGGCGAACTGAAGCTTTCTTT
cdr3_aa: CASSFGGRTEAFF

v_call: TRBV9
clone_size: NA
d_call: TRBD2
j_call: TRBJ2-3
cdr3_nt: TGTGCCAGCAGCGTAGCGGGACTAGCGACGCTAACAGATACGCAGTATTTT
cdr3_aa: CASSVAGLATLTDTQYF

v_call: TRBV28
clone_size: NA
d_call: NA
j_call: TRBJ1-3
cdr3_nt: TGTGCCAGCAGTACGCTGCTAGGGCCAGGAAACACCATATATTTT
cdr3_aa: CASSTLLGPGNTIYF

v_call: TRBV7-8
clone_size: NA
d_call: TRBD1
j_call: TRBJ2-7
cdr3_nt: TGTGCCAGCAGCAGCTGGGACAGGGCAAACTCCTACGAGCAGTACTTC
cdr3_aa: CASSSWDRANSYEQYF

v_call: TRBV30
clone_size: NA
d_call: TRBD1
j_call: TRBJ2-7
cdr3_nt: TGTGCCTGGAGTGTAGTACCGGGGACAGGGGGAAGCTACGAGCAGTACTTC
cdr3_aa: CAWSVVPGTGGSYEQYF

v_call: TRBV29-1
clone_size: NA
d_call: NA
j_call: TRBJ2-5
cdr3_nt: TGCAGCGGCCGGACGGAACCAGAGACCCAGTACTTC
cdr3_aa: CSGRTEPETQYF

v_call: TRBV7-9
clone_size: NA
d_call: NA
j_call: TRBJ2-7
cdr3_nt: TGTGCCAGCAGCTTATACCAGGGGTCTGCCTACGAGCAGTACTTC
cdr3_aa: CASSLYQGSAYEQYF

v_call: TRBV19
clone_size: NA
d_call: TRBD1
j_call: TRBJ2-7
cdr3_nt: TGTGCCAGTAGTATAGGATTTGGTCGGACAGGGTTCTCCTACGAGCAGTACTTC
cdr3_aa: CASSIGFGRTGFSYEQYF

v_call: TRBV28
clone_size: NA
d_call: NA
j_call: TRBJ2-2
cdr3_nt: TGTGCCAGCAGTTCAGGGTTTTACACCGGGGAGCTGTTTTTT
cdr3_aa: CASSSGFYTGELFF

v_call: TRBV7-9
clone_size: NA
d_call: NA
j_call: TRBJ1-1
cdr3_nt: TGTGCCAGCAGCTTAGGAGACAGAGAAGCTTTCTTT
cdr3_aa: CASSLGDREAFF

v_call: TRBV15
clone_size: NA
d_call: NA
j_call: TRBJ1-2
cdr3_nt: TGTGCCACCAGCAGAGAAGGGGGTTTGAACTATGGCTACACCTTC
cdr3_aa: CATSREGGLNYGYTF

v_call: TRBV27
clone_size: NA
d_call: TRBD1
j_call: TRBJ2-2
cdr3_nt: TGTGCCAGCAGTTCAGGGGGCAACACCGGGGAGCTGTTTTTT
cdr3_aa: CASSSGGNTGELFF

v_call: TRBV18
clone_size: NA
d_call: NA
j_call: TRBJ1-5
cdr3_nt: TGTGCCAGCTCCCCAGGGGAGAAGGGTCAGCCCCAGCATTTT
cdr3_aa: CASSPGEKGQPQHF

v_call: TRBV6-5
clone_size: NA
d_call: NA
j_call: TRBJ2-7
cdr3_nt: TGTGCCAGCAGTTACTCGTGGGGGAGAGCCTTATACGAGCAGTACTTC
cdr3_aa: CASSYSWGRALYEQYF

v_call: TRBV5-1
clone_size: once
d_call: TRBD1
j_call: TRBJ2-5
cdr3_nt: TGCGCCAGCAGCTTGGATGGTGTTGGCCGACAGGGGACCCAGTACTTC
cdr3_aa: CASSLDGVGRQGTQYF

v_call: TRBV7-9
clone_size: NA
d_call: TRBD2
j_call: TRBJ2-3
cdr3_nt: TGTGCCAGCAGCTTTGGCGGGAGAACAGATACGCAGTATTTT
cdr3_aa: CASSFGGRTDTQYF

v_call: TRBV5-1
clone_size: NA
d_call: TRBD1
j_call: TRBJ1-1
cdr3_nt: TGCGCCAGCAGCTTGAACAGGGGGAACACTGAAGCTTTCTTT
cdr3_aa: CASSLNRGNTEAFF

v_call: TRBV4-2
clone_size: few
d_call: TRBD1
j_call: TRBJ2-7
cdr3_nt: TGTGCCAGCAGCCAACCGACAGGGGGCTACGAGCAGTACTTC
cdr3_aa: CASSQPTGGYEQYF

v_call: TRBV5-4
clone_size: NA
d_call: NA
j_call: TRBJ1-2
cdr3_nt: TGTGCCAGCAGTATTAATCACGACCATGGGACTAACTATGGCTACACCTTC
cdr3_aa: CASSINHDHGTNYGYTF

v_call: TRBV6-6
clone_size: once
d_call: NA
j_call: TRBJ2-1
cdr3_nt: TGTGCCAGCAGTTACTCCGGCCCCTACAATGAGCAGTTCTTC
cdr3_aa: CASSYSGPYNEQFF

v_call: TRBV27
clone_size: once
d_call: TRBD2
j_call: TRBJ2-7
cdr3_nt: TGTGCCAGCAGTTTTAGTAGCGGGAACCAGCCTTTTGAGCAGTACTTC
cdr3_aa: CASSFSSGNQPFEQYF

v_call: TRBV15
clone_size: once
d_call: TRBD2
j_call: TRBJ2-1
cdr3_nt: TGTGCCACCAGCAAGGGACTAGCGGACTCCTACAATGAGCAGTTCTTC
cdr3_aa: CATSKGLADSYNEQFF

v_call: TRBV4-1
clone_size: NA
d_call: NA
j_call: TRBJ1-3
cdr3_nt: TGCGCCAGCAGCCAAGCATGGCAGGGCGAATGGAACACCATATATTTT
cdr3_aa: CASSQAWQGEWNTIYF

v_call: TRBV5-6
clone_size: NA
d_call: NA
j_call: TRBJ2-2
cdr3_nt: TGTGCCAGCAGCTCAATTCAGGGTACCGGGGAGCTGTTTTTT
cdr3_aa: CASSSIQGTGELFF

v_call: TRBV19
clone_size: NA
d_call: TRBD2
j_call: TRBJ2-1
cdr3_nt: TGTGCCAGTAGTCCCCGGGGACTAGCGAGAGACAATGAGCAGTTCTTC
cdr3_aa: CASSPRGLARDNEQFF

v_call: TRBV5-1
clone_size: NA
d_call: TRBD2
j_call: TRBJ2-1
cdr3_nt: TGCGCCAGCAGCTTGGGACTAGCGGGAGACAATGAGCAGTTCTTC
cdr3_aa: CASSLGLAGDNEQFF

v_call: TRBV15
clone_size: NA
d_call: TRBD1
j_call: TRBJ2-7
cdr3_nt: TGTGCCACCAGCAGAGGTTGGGACAGGACCTACGAGCAGTACTTC
cdr3_aa: CATSRGWDRTYEQYF

v_call: TRBV12-5
clone_size: NA
d_call: NA
j_call: TRBJ2-7
cdr3_nt: TGTGCTAGTGGTGCACATCCCTACGAGCAGTACTTC
cdr3_aa: CASGAHPYEQYF

v_call: TRBV27
clone_size: NA
d_call: TRBD2
j_call: TRBJ2-7
cdr3_nt: TGTGCCAGCAGTTTAGGAGGTAGCGGGAATACGTACGAGCAGTACTTC
cdr3_aa: CASSLGGSGNTYEQYF

v_call: TRBV5-5
clone_size: NA
d_call: NA
j_call: TRBJ1-2
cdr3_nt: TGTGCCAGCAGCTCCTGGACAGAGGGAGATGGCTACACCTTC
cdr3_aa: CASSSWTEGDGYTF

v_call: TRBV27
clone_size: NA
d_call: NA
j_call: TRBJ2-7
cdr3_nt: TGTGCCAGCAGTTTATCAGGGGAGAGCTACGAGCAGTACTTC
cdr3_aa: CASSLSGESYEQYF

v_call: TRBV6-1
clone_size: NA
d_call: TRBD1
j_call: TRBJ2-1
cdr3_nt: TGTGCCAGCAGTGCTATGACAGGGATAAATGAGCAGTTCTTC
cdr3_aa: CASSAMTGINEQFF

v_call: TRBV19
clone_size: NA
d_call: TRBD2
j_call: TRBJ2-3
cdr3_nt: TGTGCCAGTAGTAGACTAGCGGGAGCAGATACGCAGTATTTT
cdr3_aa: CASSRLAGADTQYF

v_call: TRBV13
clone_size: NA
d_call: NA
j_call: TRBJ2-7
cdr3_nt: TGTGCCAGCACCATTCCGGGGAATTCCTACGAGCAGTACTTC
cdr3_aa: CASTIPGNSYEQYF

v_call: TRBV29-1
clone_size: NA
d_call: NA
j_call: TRBJ2-7
cdr3_nt: TGCAGCGTTAGCGTCCCCTACGAGCAGTACTTC
cdr3_aa: CSVSVPYEQYF

v_call: TRBV27
clone_size: NA
d_call: NA
j_call: TRBJ2-5
cdr3_nt: TGTGCCAGCAGTTTATCCTTTACTACGGCCCAGTACTTC
cdr3_aa: CASSLSFTTAQYF

v_call: TRBV29-1
clone_size: NA
d_call: NA
j_call: TRBJ2-7
cdr3_nt: TGCAGCGTTGTCCCCGGAGACTTAAGGTACGAGCAGTACTTC
cdr3_aa: CSVVPGDLRYEQYF

v_call: TRBV9
clone_size: once
d_call: TRBD2
j_call: TRBJ2-3
cdr3_nt: TGTGCCAGCAGCGGACGGACTAGCCCCCTTCCTAGCACAGATACGCAGTATTTT
cdr3_aa: CASSGRTSPLPSTDTQYF

v_call: TRBV7-3
clone_size: NA
d_call: TRBD1
j_call: TRBJ2-3
cdr3_nt: TGTGCCAGCAGCTCCAGGGGGCCTAGCACAGATACGCAGTATTTT
cdr3_aa: CASSSRGPSTDTQYF

v_call: TRBV7-2
clone_size: NA
d_call: TRBD2
j_call: TRBJ2-3
cdr3_nt: TGTGCCAGCAGCTTAGATCTAGCGGGGGGAGTTGACGATACGCAGTATTTT
cdr3_aa: CASSLDLAGGVDDTQYF

v_call: TRBV10-3
clone_size: NA
d_call: NA
j_call: TRBJ1-1
cdr3_nt: TGTGCCATCAGTCAAGCTGATTATGAAGCTTTCTTT
cdr3_aa: CAISQADYEAFF

v_call: TRBV18
clone_size: few
d_call: NA
j_call: TRBJ2-1
cdr3_nt: TGTGCCAGCTCACCACTATTAGATGAGCAGTTCTTC
cdr3_aa: CASSPLLDEQFF

v_call: TRBV30
clone_size: NA
d_call: TRBD1
j_call: TRBJ1-5
cdr3_nt: TGTGCCTGGAGTAGGGGGACAGGGTCTCAGCCCCAGCATTTT
cdr3_aa: CAWSRGTGSQPQHF

v_call: TRBV15
clone_size: NA
d_call: NA
j_call: TRBJ2-7
cdr3_nt: TGTGCCACCAGCAGAGACCCCCGGGACGGACCCTCCTACGAGCAGTACTTC
cdr3_aa: CATSRDPRDGPSYEQYF

v_call: TRBV6-5
clone_size: NA
d_call: TRBD2
j_call: TRBJ2-1
cdr3_nt: TGTGCCAGCACCCGAGCGGGAGGGTTTTACAATGAGCAGTTCTTC
cdr3_aa: CASTRAGGFYNEQFF

v_call: TRBV9
clone_size: NA
d_call: NA
j_call: TRBJ2-2
cdr3_nt: TGTGCCAGCAGCCCTGGAGGAAACACCGGGGAGCTGTTTTTT
cdr3_aa: CASSPGGNTGELFF

v_call: TRBV27
clone_size: once
d_call: TRBD1
j_call: TRBJ1-5
cdr3_nt: TGTGCCAGCAGTTGGGACAGGGTTCAGCCCCAGCATTTT
cdr3_aa: CASSWDRVQPQHF

v_call: TRBV4-3
clone_size: NA
d_call: NA
j_call: TRBJ2-7
cdr3_nt: TGCGCCAGCAGCCAAGCCCAGGGAGGTGGCTATCTTAGGTACGAGCAGTACTTC
cdr3_aa: CASSQAQGGGYLRYEQYF

v_call: TRBV7-8
clone_size: NA
d_call: TRBD2
j_call: TRBJ2-1
cdr3_nt: TGTGCCAGCAGCTTAGTAGCGGGACTCTCCAATGAGCAGTTCTTC
cdr3_aa: CASSLVAGLSNEQFF

v_call: TRBV5-4
clone_size: NA
d_call: NA
j_call: TRBJ1-1
cdr3_nt: TGTGCCAGCAGCTCGACAGGATACCTCGGTAAGGACACTGAAGCTTTCTTT
cdr3_aa: CASSSTGYLGKDTEAFF